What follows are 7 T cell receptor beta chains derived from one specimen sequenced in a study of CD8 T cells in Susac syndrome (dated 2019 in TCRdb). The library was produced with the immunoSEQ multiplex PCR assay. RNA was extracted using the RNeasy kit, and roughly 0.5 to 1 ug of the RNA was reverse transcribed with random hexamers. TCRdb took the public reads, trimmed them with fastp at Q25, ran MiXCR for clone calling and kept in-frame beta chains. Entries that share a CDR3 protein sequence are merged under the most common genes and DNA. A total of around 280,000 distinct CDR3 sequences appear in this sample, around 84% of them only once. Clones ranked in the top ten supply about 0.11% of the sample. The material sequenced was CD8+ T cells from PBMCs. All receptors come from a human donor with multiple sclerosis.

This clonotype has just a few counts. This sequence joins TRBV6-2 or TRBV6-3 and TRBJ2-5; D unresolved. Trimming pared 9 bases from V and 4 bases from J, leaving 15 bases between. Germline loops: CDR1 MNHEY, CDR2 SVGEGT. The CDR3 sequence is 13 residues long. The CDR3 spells CASADANPETQYF. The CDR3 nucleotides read TGTGCCAGTGCGGACGCAAATCCAGAGACCCAGTACTTC.

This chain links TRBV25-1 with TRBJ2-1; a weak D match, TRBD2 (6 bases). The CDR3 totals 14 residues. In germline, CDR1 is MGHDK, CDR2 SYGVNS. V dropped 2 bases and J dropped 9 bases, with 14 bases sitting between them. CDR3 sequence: CASSEPWGLPEQFF. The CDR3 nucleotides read TGTGCCAGCAGTGAACCCTGGGGACTTCCTGAGCAGTTCTTC.

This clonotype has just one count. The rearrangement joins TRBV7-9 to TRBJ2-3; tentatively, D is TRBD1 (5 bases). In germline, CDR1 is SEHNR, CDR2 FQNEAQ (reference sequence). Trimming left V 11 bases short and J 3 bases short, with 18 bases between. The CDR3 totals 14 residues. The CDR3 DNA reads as TGTGCCTCCCAGGGTTCGGGCAGTACAGATACGCAGTATTTT. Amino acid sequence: CASQGSGSTDTQYF.

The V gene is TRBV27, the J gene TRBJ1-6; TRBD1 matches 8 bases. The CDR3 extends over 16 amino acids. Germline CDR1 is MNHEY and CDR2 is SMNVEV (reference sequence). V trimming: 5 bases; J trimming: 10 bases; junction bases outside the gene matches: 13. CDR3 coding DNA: TGTGCCAGCAGTCCCGATCCCCGTGCAGGGGGCTCACCCCTCCACTTT. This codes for CASSPDPRAGGSPLHF.

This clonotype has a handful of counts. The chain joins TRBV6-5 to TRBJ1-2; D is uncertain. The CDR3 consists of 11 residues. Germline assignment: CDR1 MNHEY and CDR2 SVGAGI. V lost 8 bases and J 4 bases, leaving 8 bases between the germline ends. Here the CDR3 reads CASFAGYGYTF. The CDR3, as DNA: TGTGCCAGCTTCGCAGGCTATGGCTACACCTTC.

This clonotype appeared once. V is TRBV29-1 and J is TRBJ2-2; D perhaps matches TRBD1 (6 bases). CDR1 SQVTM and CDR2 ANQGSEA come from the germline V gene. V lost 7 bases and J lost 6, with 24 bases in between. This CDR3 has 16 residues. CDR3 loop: CSAVQPRSRGAGELFF. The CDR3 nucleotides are TGCAGCGCCGTACAACCCAGGAGCAGGGGTGCCGGGGAGCTGTTTTTT.

The DNA of the CDR3 is TGTGCCAGCAGTTCTTCAGGGGTTAGTGGCGAGAACACTGAAGCTTTCTTT. Protein sequence: CASSSSGVSGENTEAFF. The chain has TRBV28 and TRBJ1-1; maybe TRBD1 (6 bases). V shed 4 bases and J shed 1 base, with 19 bases lying between them. CDR3 size: 17 residues. Germline V gene sequence: CDR1 MDHEN, CDR2 SYDVKM.